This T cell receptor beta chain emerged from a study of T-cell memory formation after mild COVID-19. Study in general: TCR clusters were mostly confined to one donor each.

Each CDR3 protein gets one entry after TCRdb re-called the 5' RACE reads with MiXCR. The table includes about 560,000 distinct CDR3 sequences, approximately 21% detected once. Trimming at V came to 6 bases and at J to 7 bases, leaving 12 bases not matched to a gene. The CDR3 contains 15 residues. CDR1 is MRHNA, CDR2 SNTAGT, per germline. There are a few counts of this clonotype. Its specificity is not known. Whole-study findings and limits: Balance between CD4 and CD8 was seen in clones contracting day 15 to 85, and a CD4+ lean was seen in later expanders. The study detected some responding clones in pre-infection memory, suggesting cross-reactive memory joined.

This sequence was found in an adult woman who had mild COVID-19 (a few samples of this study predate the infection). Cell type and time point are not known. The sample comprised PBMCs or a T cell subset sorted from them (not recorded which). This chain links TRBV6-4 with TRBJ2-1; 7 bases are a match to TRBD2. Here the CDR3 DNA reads TGTGCCAGCAGCCCCACCGGACTAGGGATAAATGAGCAGTTCTTC. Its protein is CASSPTGLGINEQFF.